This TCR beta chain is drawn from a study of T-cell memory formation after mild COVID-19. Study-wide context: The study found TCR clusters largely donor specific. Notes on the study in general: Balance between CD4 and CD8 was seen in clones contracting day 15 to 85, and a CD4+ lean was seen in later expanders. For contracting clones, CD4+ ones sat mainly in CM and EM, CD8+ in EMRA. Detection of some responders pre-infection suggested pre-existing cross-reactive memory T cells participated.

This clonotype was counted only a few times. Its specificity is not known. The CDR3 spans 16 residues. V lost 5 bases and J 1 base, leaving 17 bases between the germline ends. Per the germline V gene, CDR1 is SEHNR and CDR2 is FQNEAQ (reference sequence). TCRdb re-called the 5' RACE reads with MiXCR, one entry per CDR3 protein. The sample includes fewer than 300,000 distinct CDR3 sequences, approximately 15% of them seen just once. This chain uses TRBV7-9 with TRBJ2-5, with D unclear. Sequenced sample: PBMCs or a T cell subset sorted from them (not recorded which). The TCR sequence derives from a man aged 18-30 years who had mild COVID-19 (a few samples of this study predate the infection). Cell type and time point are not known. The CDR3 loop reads CASSLHNTVLQETQYF. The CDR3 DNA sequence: TGTGCCAGCAGCCTCCACAATACGGTACTCCAAGAGACCCAGTACTTC.